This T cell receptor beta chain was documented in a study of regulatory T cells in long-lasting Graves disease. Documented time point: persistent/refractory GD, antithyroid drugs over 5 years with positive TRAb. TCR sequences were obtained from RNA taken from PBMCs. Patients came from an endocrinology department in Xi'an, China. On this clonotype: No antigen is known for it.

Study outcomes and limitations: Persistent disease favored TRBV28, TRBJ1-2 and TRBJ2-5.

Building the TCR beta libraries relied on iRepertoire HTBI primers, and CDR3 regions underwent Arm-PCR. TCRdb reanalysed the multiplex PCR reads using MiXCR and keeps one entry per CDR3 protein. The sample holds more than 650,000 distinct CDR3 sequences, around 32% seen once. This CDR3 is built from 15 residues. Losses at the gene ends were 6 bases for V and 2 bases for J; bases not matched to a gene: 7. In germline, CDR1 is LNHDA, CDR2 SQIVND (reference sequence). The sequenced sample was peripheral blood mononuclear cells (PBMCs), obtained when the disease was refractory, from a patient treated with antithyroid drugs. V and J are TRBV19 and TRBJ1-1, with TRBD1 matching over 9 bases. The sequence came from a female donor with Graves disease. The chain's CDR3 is CASRRQGGTNTEAFF. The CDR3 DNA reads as TGTGCCAGTAGGAGACAGGGGGGCACTAACACTGAAGCTTTCTTT.